This TCR beta chain was recovered during a study of blood T cell repertoires in COVID-19. As for the study in general: Material from acute and convalescent COVID-19 was sourced from the United States, Italy and Spain. Nucleic acid was either cDNA or gDNA, and it came from T cells, B-cell-depleted T cells, or PBMCs.

V lost 2 bases, J lost 2 bases, and 4 bases stayed unmatched. Per the germline V gene, CDR1 is SGHNT and CDR2 is YYREEE (reference sequence). This CDR3 is 16 amino acids long. Assay used: immunoSEQ multiplex PCR; TCRdb lists only in-frame clones, some missing. The repertoire has roughly 95,000 clones, around 76% of them found once; the top ten carry around 18%. This clonotype originated in an elderly man with acute or convalescent COVID-19. This chain uses TRBV5-4 with TRBJ2-1; 10 bases agree with TRBD2. The sequencing input was peripheral blood. The CDR3 loop reads CASSFGLADTYNEQFF. CDR3 in DNA: TGTGCCAGCAGCTTCGGACTAGCGGATACCTACAATGAGCAGTTCTTC.